This T cell receptor beta chain originates from a study of monozygotic twins with inflammatory bowel disease. Overall study results and limits: Fewer clonotypes were shared with others by IBD patients than by healthy twins, especially with disease activity.

The CDR3 is made up of 15 amino acids. From germline, CDR1 is MNHEY and CDR2 SMNVEV (reference sequence). A remark on this clonotype: The antigen remains undetermined.

Total RNA input per TCR library was 3,000 to 4,500 ng. Reanalyzing the 5' RACE reads, TCRdb keeps one entry per CDR3 protein, without DNA. The sample's table shows 110,000 to 150,000 distinct CDR3 sequences. This clonotype was sampled from a human donor with ulcerative colitis or Crohn's disease, or a healthy co-twin of an affected twin (not recorded which). Sequenced sample: blood. The chain is built from TRBV27 and TRBJ2-7; TCRdb selects TRBD1, and the lack of DNA leaves this call unchecked. CDR3 sequence: CASSYTGGPSYEQYF.